What follows are 17 T cell receptor beta chains derived from one specimen sequenced in a study of T-cell memory formation after mild COVID-19. TCRdb redid the calling of the 5' RACE reads with MiXCR, one entry per CDR3 protein. The sample records approximately 410,000 distinct CDR3 sequences, about a quarter being singletons. Sequenced material: PBMCs or a T cell subset sorted from them (not recorded which). The receptors here all came from an adult woman who had mild COVID-19 (a few samples of this study predate the infection). Cell type and time point are not known.

This chain connects TRBV29-1 to TRBJ2-1, with D unclear. V was shortened by 8 bases and J by 4 bases, with 21 bases between the two germline ends. Germline assignment: CDR1 SQVTM and CDR2 ANQGSEA. The CDR3 contains 15 residues. The CDR3, as DNA: TGCAGCTGGGTGGGCAGCCAGAAATTTTACAATGAGCAGTTCTTC. Protein: CSWVGSQKFYNEQFF.

This clonotype was seen more than once but under ten times. The chain combines TRBV25-1 with TRBJ2-2; tentatively, D is TRBD1 or TRBD2 (5 bases each). The CDR3 totals 14 residues. CDR1 and CDR2 from the germline V gene are MGHDK and SYGVNS. V was clipped by 1 base and J by 6 bases, with 9 bases between them. CDR3 DNA sequence: TGTGCCAGCAGTGAATTGAGGGGCCCCGGGGAGCTGTTTTTT. This encodes CASSELRGPGELFF. Drawing the rest from reference TRBV25-1 and TRBJ2-2, the complete variable domain is EADIYQTPRYLVIGTGKKITLECSQTMGHDKMYWYQQDPGMELHLIHYSYGVNSTEKGDLSSESTVSRIRTEHFPLTLESARPSHTSQYLCASSELRGPGELFFGEGSRLTVL.

V usage is TRBV7-8 and J usage is TRBJ1-1; possible D gene TRBD1, 6 bases. Germline CDR1 is SGHVS and CDR2 is FQNEAQ. The V end was cut by 3 bases, the J end by 3 bases, with 14 bases between. This CDR3 is 15 amino acids long. This CDR3 is CASSFTGSWDTEAFF. CDR3 in DNA: TGTGCCAGCAGCTTTACAGGGAGTTGGGACACTGAAGCTTTCTTT.

The V and J genes are TRBV5-1 and TRBJ1-1; no clear D. Trimming left V 0 bases short and J 3 bases short, with 3 bases between. Germline lookup yields CDR1 SGHRS and CDR2 YFSETQ. The CDR3 loop spans 12 amino acids. CDR3: CASSLEDTEAFF. CDR3 sequence (DNA): TGCGCCAGCAGCTTGGAAGACACTGAAGCTTTCTTT. Supplemented by reference TRBV5-1 and TRBJ1-1, the full variable domain reads KAGVTQTPRYLIKTRGQQVTLSCSPISGHRSVSWYQQTPGQGLQFLFEYFSETQRNKGNFPGRFSGRQFSNSRSEMNVSTLELGDSALYLCASSLEDTEAFFGQGTRLTVV.

This rearrangement joins TRBV5-1 to TRBJ1-1, with 10 bases that match TRBD1. CDR3 length: 15 amino acids. J was trimmed by 1 base and V by 4 bases; bases with no gene match: 4. The germline gives CDR1 SGHRS, CDR2 YFSETQ. The CDR3 reads CASSVTGGTNTEAFF. CDR3 in DNA: TGCGCCAGCAGCGTGACAGGGGGCACGAACACTGAAGCTTTCTTT.

This clonotype was seen only a few times. In nucleotides, the CDR3 is TGTGCCAGCAGCCACGCGGGGGTAAACATTCAGTACTTC. The encoded protein is CASSHAGVNIQYF. The rearrangement uses TRBV3-1 and TRBJ2-4, with TRBD2 matching 7 bases. CDR3 size: 13 residues. Losses at the gene ends were 3 bases for V and 6 bases for J; bases not matched to a gene: 2. The germline V gene has CDR1 LGHDT and CDR2 YNNKEL (reference sequence). The full variable domain, its missing parts supplied by reference TRBV3-1 and TRBJ2-4, is DTAVSQTPKYLVTQMGNDKSIKCEQNLGHDTMYWYKQDSKKFLKIMFSYNNKELIINETVPNRFSPKSPDKAHLNLHINSLELGDSAVYFCASSHAGVNIQYFGAGTRLSVL.

This sequence joins TRBV6-5 and TRBJ1-1; D is possibly TRBD1 (5 bases). Germline lookup yields CDR1 MNHEY and CDR2 SVGAGI. CDR3 size: 13 residues. Trimming left V 0 bases short and J 8 bases short, with 10 bases between. The CDR3 reads CASSYSLGPEAFF. In DNA form, the CDR3 reads TGTGCCAGCAGTTACTCGTTGGGACCCGAAGCTTTCTTT.

In this sample, this clonotype turned up a few times. The gene calls are TRBV5-1 and TRBJ1-1; D ambiguous. The germline gives CDR1 SGHRS, CDR2 YFSETQ. This CDR3 has 13 residues. V was pared by 5 bases and J by 2 bases, with 10 bases between. CDR3 region: CASRGGSNTEAFF. The CDR3 DNA reads as TGCGCCAGCAGAGGAGGTTCTAACACTGAAGCTTTCTTT.

There are a few counts of this clonotype. The CDR3 nucleotides read TGCGCCAGCAGCACTGGCCTTAATGAGCAGTTCTTC. It yields the protein CASSTGLNEQFF. The chain carries TRBV5-1 and TRBJ2-1; D unclear. This CDR3 is built from 12 residues. Trimming took 4 bases from V and 7 from J, leaving 9 bases between them. Per the germline V gene, CDR1 is SGHRS and CDR2 is YFSETQ.

The sample holds many counts of this clonotype. The chain links TRBV7-2 to TRBJ2-1; weak D call: TRBD1 (5 bases). Trimming took 5 bases from V and 9 from J, leaving 11 bases between them. Germline values: CDR1 SGHTA, CDR2 FQGNSA. CDR3 length: 12 residues. The CDR3 DNA reads TGTGCCAGCAGCAGGCAGGGCCTTGAGCAGTTCTTC. It translates to CASSRQGLEQFF.

This clonotype was observed many times. V and J are TRBV18 and TRBJ2-5; D may be TRBD1 (6 bases). The CDR3 contains 14 residues. V was shortened by 4 bases and J by 2 bases, with 11 bases between the two germline ends. Per germline, CDR1 KGHSH and CDR2 LQKENI. The CDR3 is CASSRLRGQETQYF. CDR3 DNA: TGTGCCAGCTCACGTCTCAGGGGACAAGAGACCCAGTACTTC.

The chain carries TRBV6-2 or TRBV6-3 and TRBJ2-5; 9 positions agree with TRBD1. Germline values: CDR1 MNHEY, CDR2 SVGEGT. V lost 4 bases to trimming and J lost 1 base; unmatched junction nucleotides: 7. CDR3 length equals 16 residues. The CDR3 sequence: CASSSPDRGLQETQYF. The CDR3 DNA reads TGTGCCAGCAGTTCCCCGGACAGGGGCCTCCAAGAGACCCAGTACTTC.

The V gene is TRBV30, the J gene TRBJ2-7, with D possibly being TRBD1 or TRBD2 (5 bases each). Germline CDR1 is GTSNPN and CDR2 is SVGIG (reference sequence). The CDR3 extends over 14 amino acids. Trimming cost V 8 bases and J 1 base, with 18 bases left between them. The CDR3, as DNA: TGTGCCACTGGGGGACCCTCCTCATCCTACGAGCAGTACTTC. Its translation: CATGGPSSSYEQYF.

The chain couples TRBV20-1 to TRBJ2-7; TRBD1 agrees at 8 bases. The germline V gene has CDR1 DFQATT and CDR2 SNEGSKA (reference sequence). V lost 6 bases to trimming and J lost 3 bases; unmatched junction nucleotides: 7. The CDR3 consists of 13 residues. For the CDR3, the DNA is TGCAGTGCGCTGGGACAGGATTACTACGAGCAGTACTTC. It codes for CSALGQDYYEQYF.

This clonotype was seen more than once but under ten times. The gene calls are TRBV29-1 and TRBJ2-5; D is undetermined. Per the germline V gene, CDR1 is SQVTM and CDR2 is ANQGSEA. The CDR3 extends over 17 amino acids. The germline V and J ends were trimmed by 2 bases and 1 base, with 20 bases remaining between them. The CDR3 spells CSVETKVPGRLQETQYF. DNA for the CDR3: TGCAGCGTTGAAACCAAGGTCCCTGGCCGCCTCCAAGAGACCCAGTACTTC. The whole variable domain, filled in from reference TRBV29-1 and TRBJ2-5, reads SAVISQKPSRDICQRGTSLTIQCQVDSQVTMMFWYRQQPGQSLTLIATANQGSEATYESGFVIDKFPISRPNLTFSTLTVSNMSPEDSSIYLCSVETKVPGRLQETQYFGPGTRLLVL.

CDR3 sequence reads: CASSFRMDGNYEQYF. The CDR3 DNA reads as TGTGCCAGCAGTTTTCGGATGGACGGAAACTACGAGCAGTACTTC. The rearrangement uses TRBV12-3 or TRBV12-4 and TRBJ2-7, with D hard to call. This CDR3 is built from 15 residues. V was clipped by 3 bases and J by 3 bases, with 15 bases between them.

This rearrangement joins TRBV12-3 or TRBV12-4 to TRBJ1-1; no firm D call. The CDR3 covers 13 residues. V lost 5 bases and J lost 0, with 7 bases in between. The CDR3 coding sequence is TGTGCCAGCAGTCTTTTCGTGAACACTGAAGCTTTCTTT. It specifies CASSLFVNTEAFF.